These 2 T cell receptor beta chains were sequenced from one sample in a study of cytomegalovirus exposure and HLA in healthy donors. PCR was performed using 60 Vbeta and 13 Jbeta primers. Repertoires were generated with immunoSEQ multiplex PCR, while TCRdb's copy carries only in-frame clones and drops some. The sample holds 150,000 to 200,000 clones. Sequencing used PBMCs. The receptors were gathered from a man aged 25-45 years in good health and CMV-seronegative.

The CDR3 protein is CASSLRADRAFSGANVLTF. The DNA of the CDR3 is TGTGCCAGCAGCTTAAGGGCTGACAGGGCGTTCTCTGGGGCCAACGTCCTGACTTTC. The chain uses TRBV7-2 and TRBJ2-6; 7 bases match TRBD1. The CDR3 loop spans 19 amino acids. Trimming cost V 2 bases and J 0 bases; bases outside gene matches: 10. Germline assignment: CDR1 SGHTA and CDR2 FQGNSA.

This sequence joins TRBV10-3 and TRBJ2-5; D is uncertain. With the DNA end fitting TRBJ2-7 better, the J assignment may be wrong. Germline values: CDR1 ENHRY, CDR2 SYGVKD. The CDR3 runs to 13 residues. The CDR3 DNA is TGTGCCATCAGTGAGTCGAACAACTACGAGCAGTACTTC. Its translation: CAISESNNYEQYF.